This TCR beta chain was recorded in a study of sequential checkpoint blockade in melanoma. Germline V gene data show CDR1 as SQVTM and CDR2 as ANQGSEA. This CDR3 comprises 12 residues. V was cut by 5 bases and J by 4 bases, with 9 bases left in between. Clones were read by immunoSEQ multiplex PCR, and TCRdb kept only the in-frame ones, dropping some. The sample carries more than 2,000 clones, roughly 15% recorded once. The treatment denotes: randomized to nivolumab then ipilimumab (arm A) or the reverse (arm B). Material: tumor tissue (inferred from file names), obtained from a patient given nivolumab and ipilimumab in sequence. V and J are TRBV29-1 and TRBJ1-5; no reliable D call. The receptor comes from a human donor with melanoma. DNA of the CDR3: TGCAGCGTTCGAAACTTGAATCAGCCCCAGCATTTT. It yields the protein CSVRNLNQPQHF.